This T cell receptor (beta chain) originates from a study of T cell responses to AZD1222 COVID-19 vaccine. Details on this clone: The antigen is unknown.

This CDR3 has 15 amino acids. Germline V gives CDR1 MNHEY, CDR2 SMNVEV (reference sequence). Trimming removed 4 bases at V and 0 bases at J, with 12 bases between. The protocol was immunoSEQ multiplex PCR, while the TCRdb copy is restricted to in-frame clones and leaves out a portion. This table has around 150,000 clones, 70% to 90% appearing once. Study-level points and caveats: Spike was spanned by vaccine-associated CD4 TCRs, which were dominant at 160-218 and 743-854. Possibly, clonal diversity was underestimated; donors were largely white British and included more females. Spike-specific TCR repertoires showed rising breadth and depth after two AZD1222 doses. Baseline seropositives among AZD1222 recipients totaled only five or six.

The genes are TRBV27 and TRBJ1-2; D not resolved. This clonotype was sampled from an adult who received the MenACWY meningococcal vaccine as a control. The material was peripheral blood, obtained 28 days after the second dose of the MenACWY control vaccine. In nucleotides, the CDR3 is TGTGCCAGCAGTTGGAACCGATTAGCTAACTATGGCTACACCTTC. It specifies CASSWNRLANYGYTF.